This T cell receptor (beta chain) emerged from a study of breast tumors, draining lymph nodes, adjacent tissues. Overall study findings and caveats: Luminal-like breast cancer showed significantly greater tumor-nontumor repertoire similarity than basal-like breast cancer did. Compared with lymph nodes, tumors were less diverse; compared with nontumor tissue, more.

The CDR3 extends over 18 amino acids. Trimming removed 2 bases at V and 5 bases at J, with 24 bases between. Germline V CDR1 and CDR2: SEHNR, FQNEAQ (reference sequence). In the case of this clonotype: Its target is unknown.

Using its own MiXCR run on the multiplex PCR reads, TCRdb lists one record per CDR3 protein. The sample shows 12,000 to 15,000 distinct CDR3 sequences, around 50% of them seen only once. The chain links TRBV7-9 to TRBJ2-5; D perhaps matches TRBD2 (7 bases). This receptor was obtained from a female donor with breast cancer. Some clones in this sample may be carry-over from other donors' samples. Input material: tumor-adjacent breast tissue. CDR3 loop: CASSLHPDTGRAGETQYF. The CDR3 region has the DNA TGTGCCAGCAGCTTACATCCAGATACAGGGAGGGCCGGGGAGACCCAGTACTTC. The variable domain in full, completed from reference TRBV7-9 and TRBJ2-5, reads DTGVSQNPRHKITKRGQNVTFRCDPISEHNRLYWYRQTLGQGPEFLTYFQNEAQLEKSRLLSDRFSAERPKGSFSTLEIQRTEQGDSAMYLCASSLHPDTGRAGETQYFGPGTRLLVL.